The 18 T cell receptor beta chains reported below all come from one sample, sequenced in a study of OX40 agonist ivuxolimab in advanced cancers. Using immunoSEQ multiplex PCR, the repertoire was profiled, and TCRdb retains in-frame clones only, with some absent. The sample lists roughly 7,000 clones, just over 85% occurring once. Sequencing was performed on CD4+ or CD8+ T cells sorted from blood, taken in a trial of the OX40 agonist ivuxolimab. The receptors come from an adult with an advanced solid tumor such as melanoma, head and neck, liver or kidney cancer.

The rearrangement uses TRBV11-1 and TRBJ2-5, with 16 positions matching TRBD2. Germline lookup yields CDR1 SGHAT and CDR2 FQDESV (reference sequence). The CDR3 has 17 residues. V was pared by 5 bases and J by 5 bases, with 8 bases of the junction left unmatched. CDR3: CASSEGLAGGRGETQYF. CDR3 coding DNA: TGTGCCAGCAGCGAGGGACTAGCGGGAGGGCGTGGGGAGACCCAGTACTTC.

J is TRBJ2-1 and V is TRBV4-3; weak D call: TRBD2 (6 bases). Looked up from germline, CDR1 is LGHNA and CDR2 is YSLEER. V was trimmed by 0 bases and J by 6 bases, leaving 12 bases between them. The CDR3 extends over 15 amino acids. The chain's CDR3 is CASSQELRRVNEQFF. The CDR3 nucleotides read TGCGCCAGCAGCCAAGAATTACGGAGGGTCAATGAGCAGTTCTTC.

The chain recombines TRBV5-4 with TRBJ2-5; tentative D call: TRBD1 (6 bases). Germline-derived CDR1 and CDR2 are SGHNT and YYREEE (reference sequence). CDR3 length equals 12 residues. V lost 7 bases, J lost 5 bases, and 12 bases lay in between. CDR3 sequence: CASHRDEETQYF. The CDR3 coding sequence is TGTGCCAGCCACAGGGATGAGGAGACCCAGTACTTC.

This chain's CDR3 is CASSELRASNQPQHF. CDR3 bases: TGTGCCAGCAGTGAACTCAGGGCAAGCAATCAGCCCCAGCATTTT. This chain uses TRBV2 with TRBJ1-5; possibly TRBD1 for D (5 bases). Deletions cut 2 bases from V and 1 base from J, with 9 bases between. The V gene's germline CDR1 is SNHLY and CDR2 FYNNEI. CDR3 length: 15 residues.

The chain employs TRBV6-1 and TRBJ2-1, with 14 nucleotides matching TRBD2. The ends lost 8 bases at V and 10 bases at J; junction bases unmatched: 10. The CDR3 runs 15 residues. Germline V CDR1 and CDR2: MNHNS, SASEGT. The chain's CDR3 is CASYTGTSGRIEQFF. The CDR3 nucleotides read TGTGCCAGCTATACGGGGACTAGCGGGAGAATAGAGCAGTTCTTC.

The rearrangement uses TRBV5-4 and TRBJ1-4; a weak D match, TRBD1 (6 bases). Per germline, CDR1 SGHNT and CDR2 YYREEE (reference sequence). This CDR3 region has 14 residues. V dropped 1 base and J dropped 7 bases, with 11 bases sitting between them. CDR3 loop: CASSLSRGGEKLFF. The CDR3 DNA reads as TGTGCCAGCAGCTTGTCCAGGGGAGGTGAAAAACTGTTTTTT.

This clone was recorded once. The chain recombines TRBV6-5 with TRBJ1-3; TRBD1 matches 7 bases. The V gene end was trimmed by 10 bases and the J gene end by 1 base; junction bases not matched to a gene: 4. The CDR3 spans 13 residues. Germline values: CDR1 MNHEY, CDR2 SVGAGI. CDR3 sequence: CATLTGSGNTIYF. The CDR3 region has the DNA TGTGCCACCTTGACAGGGTCTGGAAACACCATATATTTT.

V usage is TRBV28 and J usage is TRBJ2-3; D tentatively fits TRBD1 or TRBD2 (5 bases each). Germline V gives CDR1 MDHEN, CDR2 SYDVKM. V lost 2 bases and J 9 bases, leaving 21 bases between the germline ends. The CDR3 extends over 16 amino acids. The CDR3 loop is CASSLLSVGPEGTQYF. CDR3 bases: TGTGCCAGCAGTTTACTCTCCGTGGGGCCCGAGGGGACGCAGTATTTT.

This CDR3 reads CASSTPQGRETQYF. The CDR3 region has the DNA TGTGCCAGCAGCACACCCCAGGGGAGAGAGACCCAGTACTTC. V and J are TRBV5-4 and TRBJ2-5; the D gene is possibly TRBD1 (6 bases). Between the trimmed V and J ends, which lost 4 bases and 4 bases, there was a span of 14 bases. Germline V gene sequence: CDR1 SGHNT, CDR2 YYREEE (reference sequence). The CDR3 has 14 amino acids.

The gene calls are TRBV7-9 and TRBJ2-3; TRBD1 might be the D (5 bases). The CDR3 has 16 amino acids. Germline V gene lookup returns CDR1 SEHNR and CDR2 FQNEAQ (reference sequence). Trimming took off 6 bases at V and 2 bases at J, with 18 bases between the two ends. CDR3 nucleotides: TGTGCCAGCAGTCCTATGCAAGGCAGGGCCACAGATACGCAGTATTTT. Its protein is CASSPMQGRATDTQYF.

The V and J genes are TRBV5-6 and TRBJ1-1, with D uncertain. Germline V CDR1 and CDR2: SGHDT, YYEEEE. Trimming cost V 1 base and J 5 bases, with 9 bases left between them. The CDR3 runs to 13 residues. CDR3 bases: TGTGCCAGCAGCTTGCCGGGTGTGACTGAAGCTTTCTTT. This encodes CASSLPGVTEAFF.

V is TRBV19 and J is TRBJ2-3; perhaps TRBD2 as D (6 bases). The V gene's germline CDR1 is LNHDA and CDR2 SQIVND (reference sequence). The CDR3 runs 14 residues. Trimming removed 3 bases at V and 2 bases at J, with 9 bases between. The CDR3 region has the DNA TGTGCCAGTAGTATCGGGGGTTCCACAGATACGCAGTATTTT. It translates to CASSIGGSTDTQYF.

This chain links TRBV7-3 with TRBJ1-3, with D hard to call. Germline CDR1 reads SGHTA; CDR2 reads FQGTGA. The CDR3 length is 13 residues. Between the trimmed V and J ends, which lost 5 bases and 4 bases, there was a span of 9 bases. The CDR3 bases are TGTGCCAGCAGCGTCGCGCCCGGAAACACCATATATTTT. Amino acids: CASSVAPGNTIYF.

J is TRBJ1-5 and V is TRBV10-3; a possible D gene is TRBD1 (5 bases). V lost 4 bases and J lost 4, with 8 bases in between. CDR1 and CDR2 (germline): ENHRY, SYGVKD. This CDR3 contains 13 residues. The CDR3 nucleotides are TGTGCCATCAGTGCTGAGGGGAATCAGCCCCAGCATTTT. Protein: CAISAEGNQPQHF.

This clone appeared a single time. The CDR3 bases are TGTGCCAGCTCACCGGGTAACAGGGGGCATTACAATCAGCCCCAGCATTTT. It translates to CASSPGNRGHYNQPQHF. The rearrangement joins TRBV18 to TRBJ1-5; 9 bases align to TRBD1. The CDR3 extends over 17 amino acids. CDR1 KGHSH and CDR2 LQKENI come from the germline V gene. Unmatched junction bases numbered 9, after V lost 3 bases and J lost 3 bases.

The rearrangement joins TRBV27 to TRBJ1-1, with a possible D match to TRBD1 (6 bases). V shed 5 bases and J shed 1 base, with 14 bases lying between them. The CDR3 loop spans 15 amino acids. Looked up from germline, CDR1 is MNHEY and CDR2 is SMNVEV (reference sequence). The CDR3 nucleotides are TGTGCCAGCAGTCCCTGGGACAACCAGAACACTGAAGCTTTCTTT. This encodes CASSPWDNQNTEAFF.

The chain uses TRBV13 and TRBJ2-3; D gene unclear. The CDR3 extends over 13 amino acids. Per germline, CDR1 PRHDT and CDR2 FYEKMQ (reference sequence). V lost 2 bases and J lost 1, with 4 bases in between. Written as DNA, the CDR3 is TGTGCCAGCAGCTTAAAGGGCACAGATACGCAGTATTTT. Its protein product is CASSLKGTDTQYF.

This chain links TRBV28 with TRBJ2-1, with 7 nucleotides matching TRBD2. Trimming removed 5 bases from V and 7 bases from J; junction bases left unmatched: 11. CDR3 length equals 15 residues. Germline V CDR1 and CDR2: MDHEN, SYDVKM. The CDR3 sequence is CASSPPVPRGNEQFF. CDR3 sequence (DNA): TGTGCCAGCAGTCCTCCGGTCCCGCGGGGGAATGAGCAGTTCTTC.